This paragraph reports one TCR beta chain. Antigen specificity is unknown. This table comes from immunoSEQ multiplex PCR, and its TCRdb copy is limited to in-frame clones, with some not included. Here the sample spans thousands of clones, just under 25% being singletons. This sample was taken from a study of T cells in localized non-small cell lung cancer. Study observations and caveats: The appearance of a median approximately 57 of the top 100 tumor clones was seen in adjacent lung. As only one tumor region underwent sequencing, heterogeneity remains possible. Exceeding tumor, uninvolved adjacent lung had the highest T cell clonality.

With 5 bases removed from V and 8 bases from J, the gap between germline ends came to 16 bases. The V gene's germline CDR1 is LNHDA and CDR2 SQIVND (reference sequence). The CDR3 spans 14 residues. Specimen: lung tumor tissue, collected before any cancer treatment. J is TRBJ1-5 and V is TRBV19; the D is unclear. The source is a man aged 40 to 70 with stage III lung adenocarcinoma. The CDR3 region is CASSRDGRNKPQHF. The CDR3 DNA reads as TGTGCCAGTAGTCGCGACGGGAGGAATAAGCCCCAGCATTTT.